This T cell receptor (beta chain) originates from a study of blood T cell repertoires in COVID-19. Measured with immunoSEQ multiplex PCR; TCRdb has only the in-frame clones, and not every one. The profile shows 30,000 to 40,000 clones, roughly 90% of them singletons. This CDR3 has 13 amino acids. Trimming at V came to 4 bases and at J to 5 bases, leaving 5 bases not matched to a gene. Germline V gives CDR1 SGDLS, CDR2 YYNGEE. The chain uses TRBV9 and TRBJ2-7; TRBD1 aligns across 8 bases. The TCR was taken from a human donor with active COVID-19. The donor label of this sample is uncertain. The sequenced material came from peripheral blood. The CDR3 spells CASSPRQGNEQYF. The CDR3 DNA follows: TGTGCCAGCAGCCCCCGACAGGGGAACGAGCAGTACTTC.